The 15 T cell receptor beta chains presented below share a single source sample, sequenced in a study of OX40 agonist ivuxolimab in advanced cancers. TCRdb's table, derived via immunoSEQ multiplex PCR, lists solely in-frame clones and lacks some. This table has tens of thousands of clones, less than 90% appearing once. The sequenced sample was CD4+ or CD8+ T cells sorted from blood, obtained in a trial of the OX40 agonist ivuxolimab. The receptor source for this set is an adult with an advanced solid tumor such as melanoma, head and neck, liver or kidney cancer.

V gene TRBV7-9 combines with J gene TRBJ1-1, with 10 bases matching TRBD1. CDR1 is SEHNR, CDR2 FQNEAQ, per germline (reference sequence). With 5 bases clipped from V and 4 bases from J, the junction kept 7 bases outside the gene matches. The CDR3 is made up of 15 amino acids. The CDR3 bases are TGTGCCAGCAGCCCCCCACGGACAGGGGGCACTGAAGCTTTCTTT. Its translation: CASSPPRTGGTEAFF.

The chain employs TRBV5-4 and TRBJ1-3, with D possibly matching TRBD1 (6 bases). The CDR3 is 16 residues long. Germline CDR1 reads SGHNT; CDR2 reads YYREEE (reference sequence). V gave up 3 bases and J gave up 1 base, with 14 bases separating them. This chain's CDR3 is CASSSRLQGSGNTIYF. Here the CDR3 DNA reads TGTGCCAGCAGCTCACGCTTACAGGGATCTGGAAACACCATATATTTT.

The chain recombines TRBV30 with TRBJ2-7; 12 bases are shared with TRBD2. CDR1 is GTSNPN, CDR2 SVGIG, per germline (reference sequence). The CDR3 consists of 17 residues. V was pared by 0 bases and J by 6 bases, with 12 bases of the junction left unmatched. The CDR3 DNA reads TGTGCCTGGAGTGTAAGTATGACTAGCGGGAGCACCAGCGAGCAGTACTTC. Translation gives CAWSVSMTSGSTSEQYF.

This chain joins TRBV7-2 and TRBJ2-5, with D hard to call. Trimming pared 5 bases from V and 5 bases from J, leaving 12 bases between. The CDR3 spans 13 residues. Germline V gives CDR1 SGHTA, CDR2 FQGNSA. CDR3 loop: CASSKEFGETQYF. CDR3 coding DNA: TGTGCCAGCAGCAAGGAGTTCGGGGAGACCCAGTACTTC.

This clone was found a few times. The rearrangement joins TRBV5-1 to TRBJ2-5; 10 bases map to TRBD2. The CDR3 has 16 residues. Germline CDR1 SGHRS, CDR2 YFSETQ. The trim removed 4 bases at V and 8 bases at J, leaving 14 bases unmatched. The CDR3 DNA sequence: TGCGCCAGCAGCCCGCGGTCGGGACTAGCGACCGGCACCCAGTACTTC. This encodes CASSPRSGLATGTQYF.

This chain joins TRBV5-1 and TRBJ2-6; no reliable D call. CDR3 length: 17 residues. Germline V lookup: CDR1 SGHRS, CDR2 YFSETQ. Trimming took 0 bases from V and 3 from J, leaving 13 bases between them. The CDR3 nucleotides are TGCGCCAGCAGCTTGGTTGCACGGGCAGTTGGGGCCAACGTCCTGACTTTC. Amino acids: CASSLVARAVGANVLTF.

This clone was seen a handful of times. The chain employs TRBV6-6 and TRBJ2-7; perhaps TRBD2 as D (5 bases). Germline V lookup: CDR1 MNHNY, CDR2 SVGAGI (reference sequence). The CDR3 has 12 residues. With 5 bases removed from V and 13 bases from J, the gap between germline ends came to 18 bases. The CDR3 loop is CASSPAGDQGYF. CDR3 DNA: TGTGCCAGCAGTCCCGCGGGCGACCAAGGTTACTTC.

This clone was picked up one time. The CDR3 spells CASSEASGNTIYF. CDR3 in DNA: TGTGCCAGTAGTGAGGCCTCGGGAAACACCATATATTTT. This rearrangement joins TRBV19 to TRBJ1-3; D call uncertain. There are 13 residues in the CDR3. V lost 5 bases and J 4 bases, leaving 9 bases between the germline ends. Per germline, CDR1 LNHDA and CDR2 SQIVND (reference sequence).

J is TRBJ1-1 and V is TRBV7-9; no reliable D call. V lost 5 bases and J 1 base, leaving 11 bases between the germline ends. Germline-derived CDR1 and CDR2 are SEHNR and FQNEAQ (reference sequence). The CDR3 is made up of 14 amino acids. Here the CDR3 DNA reads TGTGCCAGCAGCCAGACGGGCGGGAACACTGAAGCTTTCTTT. It translates to CASSQTGGNTEAFF. Based on the CDR3 plus reference TRBV7-9 and TRBJ1-1, the full variable domain is DTGVSQNPRHKITKRGQNVTFRCDPISEHNRLYWYRQTLGQGPEFLTYFQNEAQLEKSRLLSDRFSAERPKGSFSTLEIQRTEQGDSAMYLCASSQTGGNTEAFFGQGTRLTVV.

This clone was detected a few times. This chain joins TRBV18 and TRBJ2-1; 7 bases fit TRBD2. CDR3 length: 14 amino acids. V lost 0 bases, J lost 8 bases, and 4 bases stayed unmatched. Germline V CDR1 and CDR2: KGHSH, LQKENI. The CDR3 nucleotides are TGTGCCAGCTCACCACCGATGGGAGGGGATGAGCAGTTCTTC. Encoded protein: CASSPPMGGDEQFF.

This rearrangement joins TRBV6-5 to TRBJ1-2, with TRBD1 matching 7 bases. V dropped 5 bases and J dropped 4; count of bases not matched to a gene: 4. The CDR3 loop spans 13 amino acids. CDR1 and CDR2 from the germline V gene are MNHEY and SVGAGI. The CDR3 coding sequence is TGTGCCAGCAGTCAACAGGGGTTCTATGGCTACACCTTC. Amino acids: CASSQQGFYGYTF.

The V gene is TRBV30, the J gene TRBJ2-3; 14 bases are shared with TRBD2. After removal of 5 bases from V and 9 bases from J, the junction contained 10 bases not matched to a gene. Germline V gene sequence: CDR1 GTSNPN, CDR2 SVGIG (reference sequence). The length of the CDR3 is 15 residues. CDR3 DNA: TGTGCCTGGGCGGGACTAGCGGGAGTAGAGGGGACGCAGTATTTT. Protein: CAWAGLAGVEGTQYF. The full variable domain, its missing parts supplied by reference TRBV30 and TRBJ2-3, is SQTIHQWPATLVQPVGSPLSLECTVEGTSNPNLYWYRQAAGRGLQLLFYSVGIGQISSEVPQNLSASRPQDRQFILSSKKLLLSDSGFYLCAWAGLAGVEGTQYFGPGTRLTVL.

This clone was observed a handful of times. The chain couples TRBV4-3 to TRBJ1-1; D call uncertain. Germline CDR1 LGHNA, CDR2 YSLEER. V was trimmed by 4 bases and J by 5 bases, leaving 17 bases between them. CDR3 length: 15 residues. The CDR3 DNA is TGCGCCAGCAGCCGGGAACAGTCGATCGGGACTGAAGCTTTCTTT. It yields the protein CASSREQSIGTEAFF.

About this clone itself: This specimen includes other DNA sequences encoding the same CDR3. The CDR3 here is CASSLGLAGGNEQFF. The CDR3 DNA is TGTGCCAGCAGCTTAGGGCTAGCGGGAGGTAATGAGCAGTTCTTC. V usage is TRBV7-2 and J usage is TRBJ2-1, with 11 positions matching TRBD2. V shed 1 base, J shed 7 bases, and the junction held 3 bases outside the gene matches. Germline values: CDR1 SGHTA, CDR2 FQGNSA. This CDR3 contains 15 residues.

The chain uses TRBV6-5 and TRBJ1-2, with TRBD1 as a possible D gene (5 bases). Germline loops: CDR1 MNHEY, CDR2 SVGAGI. Trimming shortened V by 0 bases and J by 5 bases, and 10 bases separated the two germline ends. The CDR3 has 14 residues. CDR3 sequence: CASSYSYRSYGYTF. The CDR3 region has the DNA TGTGCCAGCAGTTACTCGTACAGGTCGTATGGCTACACCTTC.